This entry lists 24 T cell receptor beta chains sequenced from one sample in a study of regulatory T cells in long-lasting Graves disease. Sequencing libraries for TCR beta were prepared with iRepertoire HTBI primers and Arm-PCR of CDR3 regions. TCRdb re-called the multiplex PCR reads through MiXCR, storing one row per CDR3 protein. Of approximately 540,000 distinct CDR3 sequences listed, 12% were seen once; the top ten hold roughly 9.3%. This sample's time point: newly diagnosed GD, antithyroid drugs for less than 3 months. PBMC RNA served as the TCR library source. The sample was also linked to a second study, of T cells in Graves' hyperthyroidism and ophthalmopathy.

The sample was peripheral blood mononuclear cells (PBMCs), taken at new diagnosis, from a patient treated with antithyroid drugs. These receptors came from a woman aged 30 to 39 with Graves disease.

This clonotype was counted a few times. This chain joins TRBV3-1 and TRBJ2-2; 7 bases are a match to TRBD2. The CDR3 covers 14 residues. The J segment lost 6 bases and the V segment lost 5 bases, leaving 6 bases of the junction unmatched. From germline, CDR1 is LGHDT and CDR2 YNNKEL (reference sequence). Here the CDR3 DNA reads TGTGCCAGCAGCATTAAGCGGGACTCCGGGGAGCTGTTTTTT. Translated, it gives CASSIKRDSGELFF.

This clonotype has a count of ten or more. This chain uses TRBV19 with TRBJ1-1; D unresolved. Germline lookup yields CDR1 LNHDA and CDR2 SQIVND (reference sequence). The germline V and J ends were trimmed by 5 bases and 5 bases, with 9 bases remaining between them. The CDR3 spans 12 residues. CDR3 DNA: TGTGCCAGTAGTGAGATTCGAACTGAAGCTTTCTTT. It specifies CASSEIRTEAFF.

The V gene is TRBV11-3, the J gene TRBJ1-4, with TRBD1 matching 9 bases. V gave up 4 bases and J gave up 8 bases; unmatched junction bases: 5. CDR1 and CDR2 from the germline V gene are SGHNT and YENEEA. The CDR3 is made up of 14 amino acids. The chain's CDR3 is CASSSQGASEKLFF. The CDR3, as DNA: TGTGCCAGCAGCTCACAGGGGGCTAGCGAAAAACTGTTTTTT.

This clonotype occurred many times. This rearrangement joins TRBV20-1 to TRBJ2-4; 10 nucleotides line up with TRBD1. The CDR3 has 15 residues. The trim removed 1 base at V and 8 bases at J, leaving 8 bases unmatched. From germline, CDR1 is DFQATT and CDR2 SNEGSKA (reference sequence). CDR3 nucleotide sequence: TGCAGTGCTAGAGGACAGGGGGCTGAGTCGGACATTCAGTACTTC. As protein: CSARGQGAESDIQYF.

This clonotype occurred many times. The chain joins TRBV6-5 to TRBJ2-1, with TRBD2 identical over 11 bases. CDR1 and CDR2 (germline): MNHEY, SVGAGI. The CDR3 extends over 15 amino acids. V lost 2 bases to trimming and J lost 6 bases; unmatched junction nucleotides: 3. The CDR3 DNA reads TGTGCCAGCAGTTACGTCCTAGCGGGAGGCAATGAGCAGTTCTTC. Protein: CASSYVLAGGNEQFF.

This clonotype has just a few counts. The CDR3, as DNA: TGTGCCAGCAGCCAAGGGGCAGGGGGCTACAATGAGCAGTTCTTC. This gives the protein CASSQGAGGYNEQFF. The chain links TRBV14 to TRBJ2-1, with TRBD1 matching 7 bases. CDR1 is SGHDN, CDR2 FVKESK, per germline. V shed 1 base, J shed 3 bases, and the junction held 3 bases outside the gene matches. This CDR3 is built from 15 residues.

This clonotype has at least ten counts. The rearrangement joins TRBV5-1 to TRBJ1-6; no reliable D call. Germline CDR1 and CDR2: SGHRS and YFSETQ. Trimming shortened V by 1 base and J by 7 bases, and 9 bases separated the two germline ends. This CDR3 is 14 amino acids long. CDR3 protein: CASSLKGLNSPLHF. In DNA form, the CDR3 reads TGCGCCAGCAGCTTGAAGGGCTTGAATTCACCCCTCCACTTT.

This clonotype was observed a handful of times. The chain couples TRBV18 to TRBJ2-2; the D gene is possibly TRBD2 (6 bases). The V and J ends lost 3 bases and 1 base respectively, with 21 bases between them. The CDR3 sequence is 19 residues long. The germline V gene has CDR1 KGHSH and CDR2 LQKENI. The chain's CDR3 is CASSPPLASGLWNTGELFF. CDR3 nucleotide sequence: TGTGCCAGCTCACCTCCACTAGCATCCGGACTATGGAACACCGGGGAGCTGTTTTTT. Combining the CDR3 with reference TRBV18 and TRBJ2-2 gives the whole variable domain NAGVMQNPRHLVRRRGQEARLRCSPMKGHSHVYWYRQLPEEGLKFMVYLQKENIIDESGMPKERFSAEFPKEGPSILRIQQVVRGDSAAYFCASSPPLASGLWNTGELFFGEGSRLTVL.

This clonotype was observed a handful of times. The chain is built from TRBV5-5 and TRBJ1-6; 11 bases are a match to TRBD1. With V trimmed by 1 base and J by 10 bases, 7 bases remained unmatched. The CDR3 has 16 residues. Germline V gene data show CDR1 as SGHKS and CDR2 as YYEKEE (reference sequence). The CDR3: CASSLLDRGLGSPLHF. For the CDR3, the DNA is TGTGCCAGCAGCTTGCTGGACAGGGGGCTTGGATCACCCCTCCACTTT. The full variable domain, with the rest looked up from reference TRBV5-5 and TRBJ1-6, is DAGVTQSPTHLIKTRGQQVTLRCSPISGHKSVSWYQQVLGQGPQFIFQYYEKEERGRGNFPDRFSARQFPNYSSELNVNALLLGDSALYLCASSLLDRGLGSPLHFGNGTRLTVT.

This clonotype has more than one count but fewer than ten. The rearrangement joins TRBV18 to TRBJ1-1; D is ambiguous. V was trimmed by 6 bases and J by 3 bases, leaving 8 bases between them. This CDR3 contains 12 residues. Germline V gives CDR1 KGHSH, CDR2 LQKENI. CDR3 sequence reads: CASSPSHTEAFF. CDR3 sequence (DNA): TGTGCCAGCTCTCCATCACACACTGAAGCTTTCTTT.

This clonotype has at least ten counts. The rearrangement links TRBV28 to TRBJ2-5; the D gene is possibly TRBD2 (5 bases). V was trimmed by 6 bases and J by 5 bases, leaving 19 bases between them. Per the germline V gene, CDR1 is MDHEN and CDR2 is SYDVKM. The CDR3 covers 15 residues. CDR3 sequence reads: CASRFGERVGETQYF. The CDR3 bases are TGTGCCAGCAGGTTCGGAGAGAGGGTGGGGGAGACCCAGTACTTC.

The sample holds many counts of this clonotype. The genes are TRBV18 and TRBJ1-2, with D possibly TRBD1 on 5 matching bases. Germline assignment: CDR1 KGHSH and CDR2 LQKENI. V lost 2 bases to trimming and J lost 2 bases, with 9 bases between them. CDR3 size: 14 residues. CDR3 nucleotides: TGTGCCAGCTCACCAAACCGGGACAACTATGGCTACACCTTC. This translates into CASSPNRDNYGYTF.

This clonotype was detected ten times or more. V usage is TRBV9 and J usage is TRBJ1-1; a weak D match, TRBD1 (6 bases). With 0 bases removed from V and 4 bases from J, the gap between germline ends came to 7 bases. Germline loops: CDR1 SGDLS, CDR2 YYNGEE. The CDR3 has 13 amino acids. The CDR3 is CASSVGGPTEAFF. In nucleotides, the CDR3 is TGTGCCAGCAGCGTAGGGGGGCCCACTGAAGCTTTCTTT.

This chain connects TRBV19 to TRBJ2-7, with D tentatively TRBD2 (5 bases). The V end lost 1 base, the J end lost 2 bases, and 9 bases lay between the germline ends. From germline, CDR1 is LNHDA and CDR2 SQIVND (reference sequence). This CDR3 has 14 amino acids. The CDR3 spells CASSIGTEAYEQYF. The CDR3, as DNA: TGTGCCAGTAGTATAGGGACTGAAGCCTACGAGCAGTACTTC.

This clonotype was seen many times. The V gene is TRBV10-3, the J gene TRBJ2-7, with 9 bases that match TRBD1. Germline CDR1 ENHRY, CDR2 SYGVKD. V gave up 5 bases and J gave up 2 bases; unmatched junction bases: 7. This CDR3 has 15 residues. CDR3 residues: CAISPGTGSTYEQYF. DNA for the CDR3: TGTGCCATCAGTCCCGGGACAGGGTCAACCTACGAGCAGTACTTC.

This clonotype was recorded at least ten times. DNA for the CDR3: TGTGCCAGCAGTCCAGGGGGCCTTAGCACAGATACGCAGTATTTT. Translation gives CASSPGGLSTDTQYF. V and J are TRBV28 and TRBJ2-3, with 8 bases lining up with TRBD1. Germline CDR1 MDHEN, CDR2 SYDVKM. The V segment lost 5 bases and the J segment 0 bases; nucleotides outside the gene matches: 4. The CDR3 spans 15 residues.

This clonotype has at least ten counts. CDR3 region: CASQGASDEQYF. The DNA of the CDR3 is TGTGCCAGCCAGGGGGCGTCCGACGAGCAGTACTTC. The chain uses TRBV11-1 and TRBJ2-7, with 8 bases matching TRBD1. This CDR3 contains 12 residues. After removal of 8 bases from V and 5 bases from J, the junction contained 5 bases not matched to a gene. The germline V gene encodes CDR1 SGHAT and CDR2 FQDESV (reference sequence).

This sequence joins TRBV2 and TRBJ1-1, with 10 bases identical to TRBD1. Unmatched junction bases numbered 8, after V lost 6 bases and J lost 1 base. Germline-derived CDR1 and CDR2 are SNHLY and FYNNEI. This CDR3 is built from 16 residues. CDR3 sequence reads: CASSEPGTGANTEAFF. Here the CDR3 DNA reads TGTGCCAGCAGCGAACCCGGGACAGGGGCGAACACTGAAGCTTTCTTT.

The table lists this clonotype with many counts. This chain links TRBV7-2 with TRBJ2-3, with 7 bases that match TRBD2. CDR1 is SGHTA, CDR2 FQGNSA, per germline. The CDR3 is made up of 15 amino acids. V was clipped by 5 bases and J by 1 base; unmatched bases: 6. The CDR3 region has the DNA TGTGCCAGCAGCCCACCGGGAGGAGGCACAGATACGCAGTATTTT. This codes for CASSPPGGGTDTQYF.

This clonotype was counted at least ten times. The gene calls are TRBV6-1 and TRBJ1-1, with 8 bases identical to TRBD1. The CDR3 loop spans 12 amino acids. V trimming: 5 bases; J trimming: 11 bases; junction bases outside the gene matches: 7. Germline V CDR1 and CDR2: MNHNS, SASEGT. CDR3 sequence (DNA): TGTGCCAGCAGTACCACGACAGGGGAGGCTTTCTTT. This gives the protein CASSTTTGEAFF.

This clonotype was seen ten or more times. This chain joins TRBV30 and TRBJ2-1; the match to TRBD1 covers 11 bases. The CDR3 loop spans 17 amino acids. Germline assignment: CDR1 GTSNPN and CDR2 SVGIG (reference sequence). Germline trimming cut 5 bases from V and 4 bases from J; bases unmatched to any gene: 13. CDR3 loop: CAWVKPGQGVRYNEQFF. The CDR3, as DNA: TGTGCCTGGGTGAAACCGGGACAGGGGGTGAGATACAATGAGCAGTTCTTC.

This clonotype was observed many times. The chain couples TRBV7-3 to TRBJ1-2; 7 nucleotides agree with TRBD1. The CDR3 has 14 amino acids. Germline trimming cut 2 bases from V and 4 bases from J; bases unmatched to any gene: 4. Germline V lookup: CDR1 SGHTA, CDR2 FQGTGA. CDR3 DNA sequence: TGTGCCAGCAGCTTAGATTACAGGGGCTATGGCTACACCTTC. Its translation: CASSLDYRGYGYTF.

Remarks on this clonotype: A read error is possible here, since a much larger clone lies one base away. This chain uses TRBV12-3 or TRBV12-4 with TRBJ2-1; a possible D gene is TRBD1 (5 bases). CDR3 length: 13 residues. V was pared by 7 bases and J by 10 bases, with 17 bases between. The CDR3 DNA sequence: TGTGCCAGCACCCTGACAGCCTCCTACGAGCAGTTCTTC. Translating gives CASTLTASYEQFF.

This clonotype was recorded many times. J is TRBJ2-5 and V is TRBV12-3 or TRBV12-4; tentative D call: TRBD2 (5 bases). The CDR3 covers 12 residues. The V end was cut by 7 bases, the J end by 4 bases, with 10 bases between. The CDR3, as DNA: TGTGCCAGCACGGGGTTACGAGAGACCCAGTACTTC. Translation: CASTGLRETQYF.